This TCR beta chain was observed in a study of regulatory and conventional T cells in breast cancer (dated by TCRdb to about 2015). The CDR3 sequence holds 17 residues, the cysteine and phenylalanine included. Only CDR3 DNA is held: 51 bases, read in frame from base 1. Compared with germline, V lacks 0 bases and J lacks 2 bases; bases without a gene match: 9. From a lookup of the germline V gene (reference sequence), CDR1 and CDR2 are DFQATT and SNEGSKA. As regards this clonotype: Its antigen is currently not known. Base qualities are not provided; no much larger clone lies one nucleotide away.

Libraries were prepared through PCR. Data came from an Illumina MiSeq. TCRdb trimmed public reads at Q25 via fastp, called clones via MiXCR and kept in-frame beta chains. For every CDR3 protein sequence, its rows merge into one entry that carries the most common genes and DNA. Counted in this sample were fewer than 20,000 distinct CDR3 sequences; about 32% of them appeared once. The ten largest clones add up to approximately 1.6% of the sample. This sequence originates from a female donor in good health. Sequencing was done on a sample of conventional T cells from blood. The chain is encoded by TRBV20-1 joined to TRBJ2-1, and 8 junctional nucleotides match TRBD1. The DNA sequence is as follows: TGCAGTGCTAGAGATTTTGCCGGGACAGGAACCTACAATGAGCAGTTCTTC. The resulting protein is CSARDFAGTGTYNEQFF.